Shown below are 3 T cell receptor beta chains from a single sample sequenced in a study of graft-versus-host responses after intestinal transplantation. Sequenced by immunoSEQ multiplex PCR; TCRdb stores in-frame clones only, minus some. The sample consists of 20,000 or so clones, around 86% of them appearing once. This specimen was bone marrow, taken approximately 120 days after transplant. These receptors were obtained from a human patient who received an intestinal transplant, so some T cells may come from the graft donor.

The J gene is TRBJ2-7, the V gene TRBV10-3; 7 bases fit TRBD1. Germline CDR1 reads ENHRY; CDR2 reads SYGVKD. CDR3 length: 14 residues. J was trimmed by 1 base and V by 11 bases; bases with no gene match: 11. The CDR3 loop is CASSSPGQSYEQYF. The DNA of the CDR3 is TGTGCCTCCTCCTCTCCGGGACAGTCCTACGAGCAGTACTTC.

The genes are TRBV6-1 and TRBJ2-3; D might be TRBD1 or TRBD2, each matching 5 bases. The germline V and J ends were trimmed by 3 bases and 1 base, with 5 bases remaining between them. The CDR3 runs 13 residues. From germline, CDR1 is MNHNS and CDR2 SASEGT. Written as DNA, the CDR3 is TGTGCCAGCAGTGAGGGGGGCACAGATACGCAGTATTTT. Its protein is CASSEGGTDTQYF.

This chain connects TRBV19 to TRBJ1-5, with 9 bases lining up with TRBD1. The CDR3 totals 13 residues. J lost 6 bases, V lost 10 bases, and 7 bases had no gene match. From germline, CDR1 is LNHDA and CDR2 SQIVND (reference sequence). CDR3 sequence: CATTDRGSQPQHF. The CDR3 nucleotides are TGTGCCACTACAGACAGGGGGAGTCAGCCCCAGCATTTT.